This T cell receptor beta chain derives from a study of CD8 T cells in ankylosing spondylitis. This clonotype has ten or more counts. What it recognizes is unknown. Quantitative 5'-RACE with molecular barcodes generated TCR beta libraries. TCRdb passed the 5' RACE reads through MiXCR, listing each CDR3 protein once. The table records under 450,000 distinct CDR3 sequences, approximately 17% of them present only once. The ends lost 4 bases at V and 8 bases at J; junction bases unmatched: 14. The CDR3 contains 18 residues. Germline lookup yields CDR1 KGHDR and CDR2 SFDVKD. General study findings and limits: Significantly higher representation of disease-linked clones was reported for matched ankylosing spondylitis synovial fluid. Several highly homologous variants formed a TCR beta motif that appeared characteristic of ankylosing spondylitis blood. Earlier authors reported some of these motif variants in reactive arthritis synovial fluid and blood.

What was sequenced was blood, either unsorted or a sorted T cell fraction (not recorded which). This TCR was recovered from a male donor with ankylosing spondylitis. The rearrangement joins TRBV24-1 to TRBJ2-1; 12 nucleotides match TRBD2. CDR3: CATSDLPSSGRDSDEQFF. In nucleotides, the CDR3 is TGTGCCACCAGTGACTTGCCGTCTAGCGGGAGGGATTCGGATGAGCAGTTCTTC.